The rows below give T cell receptor beta chains drawn from one sample of a study of control samples from healthy donors and cancer patients. Generated by immunoSEQ multiplex PCR, the TCRdb table keeps only in-frame clones and is missing some. The top ten clones hold approximately 1.4% of a sample with 150,000 to 200,000 clones, roughly 89% of them seen once. Sequencing input: blood. The receptors were sampled from a woman in her fifties or sixties in good health. The CDR3 runs from the conserved cysteine through the conserved F or W.

j_call,v_call,cdr3_aa
TRBJ1-2,TRBV6-2/TRBV6-3,CASSYLGQPYGYTF
TRBJ2-7,TRBV28,CASRPDWGLAGGGEQYF
TRBJ1-4,TRBV3-1/TRBV3-2,CASSHRMGTTNEKLFF
TRBJ1-4,TRBV7-8,CASSYSSGDSSEKLFF
TRBJ2-1,TRBV27,CASSLVTSGGAGLFF
TRBJ2-5,TRBV10-3,CAISPDRGVQETQYF
TRBJ2-2,TRBV11-2,CASSLDRSGELFF
TRBJ1-1,TRBV21-1,CTSTGTEAFF
TRBJ1-4,TRBV21-1,CASRSFGEKLFF
TRBJ1-2,TRBV9,CASSVASWYGYTF
TRBJ1-5,TRBV28,CASRHRSANQPQHF
TRBJ2-3,TRBV5-1,CASSVSGGNTDTQYF
TRBJ1-1,TRBV9,CASSRDTEAFF
TRBJ1-4,TRBV4-1,CASSLLQAGGYNEKLFF
TRBJ1-2,TRBV29-1,CSVVQGFNGYTF
TRBJ2-2,TRBV5-1,CASLPGTGVTGELFF
TRBJ1-6,TRBV7-9,CASSASRGGTAYNSPLHF
TRBJ2-2,TRBV13,CASSLGDRTGELFF
TRBJ1-1,TRBV7-9,CASSETGDITEAFF
TRBJ2-2,TRBV4-3,CASSRHLKSNTGELFF
TRBJ1-1,TRBV3-1/TRBV3-2,CASSQSDRGHAEAFF
TRBJ1-2,TRBV19,CASSIDVVGYTF
TRBJ1-4,TRBV6-6,CASRRTGNNEKLFF
TRBJ1-1,TRBV30,CAWMAVLNTEAFF
TRBJ1-5,TRBV10-3,CAISESAGARQPQHF
TRBJ1-1,TRBV28,CASNKNTEAFF
TRBJ2-5,TRBV6-5,CASSVGSVGGETQYF
TRBJ1-1,TRBV19,CASSPRSRDSLREAFF
TRBJ1-4,TRBV5-5,CASSAGTENEKLFF
TRBJ2-1,TRBV24-1,CATSTSGRAGSGYNEQFF
TRBJ1-1,TRBV24-1,CATRGGTTNTEAFF
TRBJ2-7,TRBV3-1/TRBV3-2,CASSQGHGAYEQYF
TRBJ1-5,TRBV28,CASRRGRPQHF
TRBJ2-5,TRBV5-1,CASSLAGAETQYF
TRBJ1-3,TRBV14,CASSRAGQSFSGNTIYF
TRBJ2-2,TRBV7-2,CASSAIAGGRTGELFF
TRBJ1-1,TRBV7-8,CASSSTETLNTEAFF
TRBJ1-3,TRBV5-6,CASSLRGLTGNTIYF
TRBJ2-7,TRBV5-1,CASSLAGEGEQYF